This T cell receptor beta chain originates from a study of human T cells and chemical hapten exposure (dated by TCRdb to the early 2020s). With regard to the full study: For sensitization, 2% DPC in acetone was applied to a 2 cm by 2 cm area of upper inner arm skin. Throughout the roughly 23-week study period, patients were also given weekly therapeutic DPC doses on the scalp. Blood samples were taken from patients before sensitization (week 0) and then at 2, 6 and about 24 weeks after DPC sensitization. Most of the patients in the cohort were female, and the cohort covered alopecia areata with under or over 50% scalp involvement, alopecia totalis and alopecia universalis. In alopecia patients, the study followed how the peripheral blood TCR repertoire changed in vivo over primary and secondary sensitization to diphenylcyclopropenone (DPC), a hapten. Patch testing was performed on the upper back with Finn chambers containing 0.01% DPC, and the patch tests were scored after 6 days according to International Contact Dermatitis Research Group standards. The libraries were sequenced as a pool, and the TCR yield per sample differed mostly because of small variations in library volumes within the pool. About 30 alopecia patients provided blood for TCR sequencing at one to four time points (pre-sensitization, 2, 6 and 24 weeks).

The sample's time point, from its label and the paper: patch test 3, about 24 weeks after DPC sensitization. The sample's treatment or condition label, decoded: therapeutic diphenylcyclopropenone sensitization with weekly scalp DPC. Blood at each patch-test visit was drawn before the patch test was applied. Eligible patients were aged 18 to 70, diagnosed with alopecia, deemed suitable for DPC therapy, and excluded if pregnant. Total RNA was isolated from unfractionated whole blood collected in Tempus Blood RNA tubes. Here is what the overall study found, with its caveats: Repeated subsampling changed both the strength of the expansion versus patch-test correlation and the threshold at which the correlation became significant. Alopecia, a presumed autoimmune disease, was present in all patients, so the immune response of the patients might differ from that of healthy individuals. Significantly more large CDR3 similarity clusters were formed by expanded TCRs than by pre-sensitization or healthy control sets, consistent with antigen-driven responses. Patch test score correlated positively with the number of PT1 expanded TCRs, reaching significance at thresholds 8, 16 and 32 but not at 4. No change with DPC sensitization was found in the number of TCRs above 1 in 1000 frequency, and no evidence of global repertoire structure alterations was found.

V drops 2 bases and J drops 2 bases, leaving 7 bases in between. CDR1 and CDR2 are drawn from the germline V gene (reference sequence): GTSNPN, SVGIG. The CDR3 covers 13 residues, taking in both the cysteine and the phenylalanine. The only DNA kept is the CDR3, 39 bases in frame from the first base. The library was prepared using RACE. TCRdb names NextSeq 500 as the instrument used. Library preparation attached unique molecular identifiers to individual cDNA molecules for quantitative, reproducible TCR counting. Both TCR alpha and TCR beta chains were sequenced from each blood RNA sample. From the authors' description of their analysis: The median number of TCRs per sample was roughly 98,000, ranging from roughly 23,224 to 700,000. The Decombinator software suite was used to annotate V, J and CDR3 in the TCR reads. Every sample was subsampled to the same number of TCRs (28,000) for the PS versus PT1 abundance plots. Expanded TCRs were defined as absent before sensitization and observed at least eight times at the 2-week time point. Clones were called with MiXCR by TCRdb after fastp trimmed the public reads at Q25, and only in-frame beta chains were retained. Each entry is one CDR3 protein sequence, shown with its most common DNA and genes. These V and J calls rely on TCRdb rather than the paper's analysis. Within this sample are roughly 100,000 distinct CDR3 sequences, with nearly 35% of them counted one time only. Of the sample, roughly 2.6% is held by the ten largest clones.

About this clonotype: It lacks a known antigen. Within one base of it there is no much larger clone, and no base qualities were kept.

This sequence originates from a man between 35 and 55 years old with alopecia areata. Some clones in this sample may be carry-over from other donors' samples. The chain employs TRBV30 and TRBJ1-5, with no D gene named confidently. The specimen was whole blood, collected in connection with sensitization to the hapten diphenylcyclopropenone (DPC). The DNA sequence reads TGTGCCTGGAGTTCGCAGGGCAATCAGCCCCAGCATTTT. This is translated as CAWSSQGNQPQHF.